This T cell receptor (beta chain) was captured in a study of siplizumab effects on memory and regulatory T cells. As to this clone: What it binds is not known.

Measured with immunoSEQ multiplex PCR; TCRdb has only the in-frame clones, and not every one. The table includes 90,000 to 110,000 clones, approximately 90% detected once. Broader study findings: Naive versus memory phenotype went unassigned for roughly 75-96% of proliferating CD4+ or CD8+ clones.

The CDR3 has 15 amino acids. Germline CDR1 and CDR2: SGHTA and FQGTGA. Trimming cost V 4 bases and J 1 base; bases outside gene matches: 5. The V call is TRBV7-3, the J call TRBJ2-3, with TRBD2 identical over 7 bases. Sequenced: Tregs sorted from blood. The sequence was collected from a human donor in good health. DNA of the CDR3: TGTGCCAGCAGCTCCAGCGGGATGGGCACAGATACGCAGTATTTT. Its protein is CASSSSGMGTDTQYF.